This T cell receptor (beta chain) derives from a study of T cell repertoires in cytomegalovirus infection. About the study: Newly reported HLA-C-restricted and thoroughly characterized HLA-B-restricted CMV epitopes were employed. CMV infection and matching HLA type were both indicated by public TCR beta signatures. Study results and limitations: The study identified carriers of CMV plus the relevant HLA from cumulative public TCR beta family frequency. HLA-C-restricted CMV clonotypes gave the most frequent clonotype in two of eight donors.

TCRdb processed the reads anew with MiXCR; each CDR3 protein has one entry. The data show 650,000 to 850,000 distinct CDR3 sequences, almost 30% seen once. To note about this clonotype: As yet, its antigen is unknown.

This sequence was found in a human donor in good health (CMV status not recorded). Some clones in this sample may be carry-over from other donors' samples. The source was cultured CD8+ T cells from PBMCs, collected from culture after CMV antigen stimulation.

The CDR3 nucleotides read TGCGCCAGCAGCCAAGATCTGGGGAGAACCGGGGAGCTGTTTTTT. Protein sequence: CASSQDLGRTGELFF. V is TRBV4-1 and J is TRBJ2-2; D may be TRBD2 (5 bases). The V and J ends lost 0 bases and 5 bases respectively, with 10 bases between them. Germline V lookup: CDR1 MGHRA, CDR2 YSYEKL. There are 15 residues in the CDR3.